The rows below give T cell receptor beta chains drawn from one sample of a study of shared clonotypes between healthy human individuals. The table came from immunoSEQ multiplex PCR; TCRdb's copy has only in-frame clones and leaves some out. Of 490,000 or so clones detected, around 80% appear once; the ten largest clones hold about 12%. The sample comprised PBMCs. The receptor source for this set is a woman aged 40 to 49 in good health. Some clones in this sample may be carry-over from other donors' samples. The CDR3 runs from the conserved cysteine through the conserved F or W. D genes are given only for firm matches. Some rows mark clone size as missing; the rest say once, few, many or name a class of expanded clone.

cdr3_nt cdr3_aa j_call clone_size d_call v_call
TGTGCCAGCAGCTTAGGGTTGTCTTTGCGGGAGCTGTTTTTT CASSLGLSLRELFF TRBJ2-2 NA NA TRBV11-2
TGTGCCAGCAGCGTAGTGGGCAACCTTGGGGAGACCCAGTACTTC CASSVVGNLGETQYF TRBJ2-5 once NA TRBV9
TGCGCCAGCAGCCGAACAGGGTCGGAGAGTGGCATTCAGTACTTC CASSRTGSESGIQYF TRBJ2-4 NA NA TRBV4-3
TGCGCCAGCAGCTTGGGATCCGGGCCTGGAAACACCATATATTTT CASSLGSGPGNTIYF TRBJ1-3 NA NA TRBV5-1
TGTGCCAGCAGCTTAGGGGCTACTAGGTCAGATACGCAGTATTTT CASSLGATRSDTQYF TRBJ2-3 NA NA TRBV11-2
TGTGCCAGCAGCTCGGGGGGGATCCAAGAGACCCAGTACTTC CASSSGGIQETQYF TRBJ2-5 NA TRBD2 TRBV11-3
TGTGCCAGCACCTTGATCTCGTCCGGGGAGCTGTTTTTT CASTLISSGELFF TRBJ2-2 NA NA TRBV7-9
TGTGCCAGCAGCTCCACCCGGGCCGGGGAGCTGTTTTTT CASSSTRAGELFF TRBJ2-2 NA NA TRBV7-9
TGTGCCAGCAGACCTACAGGGGGGGTATATGGCTACACCTTC CASRPTGGVYGYTF TRBJ1-2 once TRBD1 TRBV6-5
TGTGCCAGCAGCCGTACTAGCGGGAGTCTCGGTTACGAGCAGTACTTC CASSRTSGSLGYEQYF TRBJ2-7 NA TRBD2 TRBV7-9
TGTGCCAGCAGCTTAGTAGGCGGCTATGGCTACACCTTC CASSLVGGYGYTF TRBJ1-2 once NA TRBV7-6
TGTGCCAGCAGGAGCAGACGAGCCAATCTTTACGAGCAGTACTTC CASRSRRANLYEQYF TRBJ2-7 NA NA TRBV6-4
TGTGCCACTTCACGTACCACCGGGACAGGGCTTACCTACGAGCAGTACTTC CATSRTTGTGLTYEQYF TRBJ2-7 NA TRBD1 TRBV19
TGTGCCAGCAGCCCCCGGGACAGGGGAGACACTGAAGCTTTCTTT CASSPRDRGDTEAFF TRBJ1-1 many TRBD1 TRBV5-4
TGCAGTGCTTCCTCAAATAATGAGCAGTTCTTC CSASSNNEQFF TRBJ2-1 NA NA TRBV20-1
TGTGCCAGCAGTTTCCAGGGTAACACCGGGGAGCTGTTTTTT CASSFQGNTGELFF TRBJ2-2 once NA TRBV28
TGTGCCAGCAGCTTAGTAAAGGCAGCCAAAAACATTCAGTACTTC CASSLVKAAKNIQYF TRBJ2-4 NA NA TRBV13
TGTGCCAGCAGTTTATCCCCGACAGGGAGCTACGAGCAGTACTTC CASSLSPTGSYEQYF TRBJ2-7 NA TRBD1 TRBV27
TGTGCCAGCGGGCCCCGGAATGAGCAGTTCTTC CASGPRNEQFF TRBJ2-1 once NA TRBV11-2
TGTGCCAGCAGTGAAGGTGAGTGGTACAATGAGCAGTTCTTC CASSEGEWYNEQFF TRBJ2-1 NA NA TRBV6-1
TGCGCCAGCAGCCTGAACTCCTACAATGAGCAGTTCTTC CASSLNSYNEQFF TRBJ2-1 NA NA TRBV5-1
TGCGCCAGCAGACAAGGGACACCGAGCTCCTACGAGCAGTACTTC CASRQGTPSSYEQYF TRBJ2-7 few NA TRBV5-1
TGTGCCAGCAGCCAGCGAATAGCGGGAGGGAGTAGCACAGATACGCAGTATTTT CASSQRIAGGSSTDTQYF TRBJ2-3 once TRBD2 TRBV4-2
TGCGCCAGCAGCCGAACGACAGGGACCGAGCAGTACTTC CASSRTTGTEQYF TRBJ2-7 NA TRBD1 TRBV4-1
TGCGCCAGCAGCTTGGGGCAGGGACGGGGCTACACCTTC CASSLGQGRGYTF TRBJ1-2 NA NA TRBV5-1
TGTGCCAGCAGCTTAGTGGCTCAGAACACCGGGGAGCTGTTTTTT CASSLVAQNTGELFF TRBJ2-2 NA NA TRBV7-8
TGTGCCAGCTCATCGCTATCAGGGCCGCCGGGAAACACCATATATTTT CASSSLSGPPGNTIYF TRBJ1-3 once NA TRBV18
TGTGCCAGCAGTGACAGACAGCACACTGAAGCTTTCTTT CASSDRQHTEAFF TRBJ1-1 NA NA TRBV2